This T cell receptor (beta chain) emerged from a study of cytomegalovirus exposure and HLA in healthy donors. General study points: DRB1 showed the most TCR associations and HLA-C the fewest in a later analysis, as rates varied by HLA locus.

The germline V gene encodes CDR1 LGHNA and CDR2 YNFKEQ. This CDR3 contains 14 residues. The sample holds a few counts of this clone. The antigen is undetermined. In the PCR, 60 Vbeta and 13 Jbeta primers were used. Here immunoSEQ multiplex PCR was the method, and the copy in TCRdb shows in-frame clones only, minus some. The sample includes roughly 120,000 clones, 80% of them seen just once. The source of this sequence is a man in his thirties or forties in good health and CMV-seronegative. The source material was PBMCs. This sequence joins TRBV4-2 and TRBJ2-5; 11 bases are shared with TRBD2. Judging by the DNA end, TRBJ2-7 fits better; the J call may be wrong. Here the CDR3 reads CASSLTSGNYEQYF. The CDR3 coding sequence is TGTGCCAGCAGCCTGACTAGCGGGAACTACGAGCAGTACTTC.